The 31 T cell receptor beta chains below come from one sample, sequenced in a study of blood T cell repertoires in COVID-19. Sequencing was performed with immunoSEQ multiplex PCR; in TCRdb, only in-frame clones are kept and a portion is missing. Altogether about 70,000 clones are present, roughly 80% being singletons, with the ten largest covering 1.5% to 2%. Sequencing was performed on peripheral blood. The receptors come from a woman in her sixties or seventies with acute or convalescent COVID-19.

This chain's CDR3 is CASSLQGGLNTEAFF. In DNA, the CDR3 is TGTGCCAGCAGTTTACAAGGGGGTCTGAACACTGAAGCTTTCTTT. The genes are TRBV27 and TRBJ1-1, with TRBD1 as a possible D gene (6 bases). The CDR3 spans 15 residues. CDR1 is MNHEY and CDR2 is SMNVEV in the germline V gene (reference sequence). Trimming shortened V by 2 bases and J by 0 bases, and 10 bases separated the two germline ends.

This clone was recorded a few times. The V and J genes are TRBV10-3 and TRBJ1-1, with a weak D call TRBD1 (6 bases). Looked up from germline, CDR1 is ENHRY and CDR2 is SYGVKD. V gave up 6 bases and J gave up 7 bases, with 12 bases separating them. The CDR3 contains 12 residues. For the CDR3, the DNA is TGTGCCATCAGCCTACAGGGATATGAAGCTTTCTTT. It is translated as CAISLQGYEAFF.

The J gene is TRBJ2-1, the V gene TRBV6-1; D may be TRBD1 (5 bases). V lost 1 base to trimming and J lost 4 bases, with 14 bases between them. This CDR3 is 16 amino acids long. Per the germline V gene, CDR1 is MNHNS and CDR2 is SASEGT. The CDR3: CASSEDIRANYNEQFF. The CDR3 nucleotides are TGTGCCAGCAGTGAAGATATCAGGGCGAATTACAATGAGCAGTTCTTC.

This sequence joins TRBV27 and TRBJ1-1, with 11 bases lining up with TRBD1. This CDR3 has 15 amino acids. Germline V gene data show CDR1 as MNHEY and CDR2 as SMNVEV (reference sequence). Germline trimming cut 5 bases from V and 5 bases from J; bases unmatched to any gene: 7. The DNA for the CDR3 is TGTGCCAGCAGTCAATGGACAGGGGGCTTTACTGAAGCTTTCTTT. Encoded protein: CASSQWTGGFTEAFF.

The chain is built from TRBV28 and TRBJ2-7; TRBD2 is a possible D gene (6 bases). The CDR3 is 13 residues long. Germline V gives CDR1 MDHEN, CDR2 SYDVKM. V lost 10 bases and J 2 bases, leaving 15 bases between the germline ends. In nucleotides, the CDR3 is TGTGCCACCCTAGCGACAGCCACCTACGAGCAGTACTTC. Translating it yields CATLATATYEQYF.

J is TRBJ1-1 and V is TRBV18, with TRBD1 matching 8 bases. Germline-derived CDR1 and CDR2 are KGHSH and LQKENI. After removal of 1 base from V and 7 bases from J, the junction contained 5 bases not matched to a gene. CDR3 length: 14 amino acids. The CDR3 region has the DNA TGTGCCAGCTCACCACTAGGACAGGGAATTGAAGCTTTCTTT. It codes for CASSPLGQGIEAFF.

This clone showed up just once. The chain couples TRBV15 to TRBJ2-7; D is possibly TRBD1 (6 bases). The CDR3 has 14 residues. Germline lookup yields CDR1 LNHNV and CDR2 YYDKDF (reference sequence). V gave up 3 bases and J gave up 4 bases, with 13 bases separating them. The chain's CDR3 is CATSSRDMEYEQYF. Written as DNA, the CDR3 is TGTGCCACCAGCAGCCGGGACATGGAATACGAGCAGTACTTC.

To note about this clone: Its ends do not fully match the called genes, so a read error is possible. V gene TRBV7-2 combines with J gene TRBJ1-4, with D possibly being TRBD1 (5 bases). The CDR3 sequence is 15 residues long. Looked up from germline, CDR1 is SGHTA and CDR2 is FQGNSA. The CDR3 bases are TGTGCCAGCGGCTTAGGCGGGGCCGGTAATGAAAAACTGTTTTTT. Translated: CASGLGGAGNEKLFF.

This chain connects TRBV6-5 to TRBJ1-3; unclear D gene. V lost 3 bases to trimming and J lost 14 bases, with 20 bases between them. The length of the CDR3 is 14 residues. CDR1 is MNHEY, CDR2 SVGAGI, per germline. CDR3 sequence reads: CASSYTSSSFEVYF. In nucleotides, the CDR3 is TGTGCCAGCAGTTATACCAGTAGCAGCTTCGAGGTATATTTT.

This CDR3 is CSASGGRATNEQFF. Here the CDR3 DNA reads TGCAGCGCTAGCGGGGGGAGAGCAACCAATGAGCAGTTCTTC. V usage is TRBV29-1 and J usage is TRBJ2-1; TRBD2 matches 11 bases. This CDR3 contains 14 residues. V gave up 7 bases and J gave up 6 bases; unmatched junction bases: 8. Germline CDR1 SQVTM, CDR2 ANQGSEA.

This chain uses TRBV7-2 with TRBJ2-7, with 7 nucleotides matching TRBD1. V trimming: 5 bases; J trimming: 5 bases; junction bases outside the gene matches: 6. CDR1 is SGHTA, CDR2 FQGNSA, per germline. This CDR3 contains 13 residues. The CDR3 spells CASSQGVRNEQYF. DNA for the CDR3: TGTGCCAGCAGCCAGGGGGTGAGAAACGAGCAGTACTTC.

The count of this clone is one. V usage is TRBV5-1 and J usage is TRBJ2-6; 8 nucleotides line up with TRBD2. CDR1 and CDR2 (germline): SGHRS, YFSETQ. The CDR3 covers 19 residues. V gave up 0 bases and J gave up 4 bases; unmatched junction bases: 12. The CDR3 spells CASSLVTSGGLNGANVLTF. DNA for the CDR3: TGCGCCAGCAGCTTGGTAACTAGCGGAGGATTAAACGGGGCCAACGTCCTGACTTTC.

The chain has TRBV6-6 and TRBJ1-2; D is unclear. Trimming left V 5 bases short and J 8 bases short, with 9 bases between. The CDR3 loop spans 11 amino acids. Looked up from germline, CDR1 is MNHNY and CDR2 is SVGAGI (reference sequence). CDR3 DNA: TGTGCCAGCAGTCCACCCGGGGGCTACACCTTC. The encoded protein is CASSPPGGYTF.

The V call is TRBV29-1, the J call TRBJ2-5, with TRBD2 matching over 8 bases. The CDR3 sequence is 14 residues long. The trim removed 3 bases at V and 4 bases at J, leaving 7 bases unmatched. Germline CDR1 SQVTM, CDR2 ANQGSEA. The CDR3 coding sequence is TGCAGCGTTGACACGGGAGGGGGGGCAGAGACCCAGTACTTC. It is translated as CSVDTGGGAETQYF.

V and J are TRBV7-3 and TRBJ2-1; tentatively, D is TRBD1 (6 bases). Germline CDR1 and CDR2: SGHTA and FQGTGA. V was cut by 2 bases and J by 6 bases, with 26 bases left in between. This CDR3 contains 19 residues. The CDR3 coding sequence is TGTGCCAGCAGCTTACTACGAGGAATGGGACAAATATCTACCAATGAGCAGTTCTTC. This gives the protein CASSLLRGMGQISTNEQFF.

This CDR3 reads CASSGSGTETPLHF. The CDR3 DNA reads as TGTGCCAGCAGCGGTTCCGGGACAGAAACACCCCTCCACTTT. The rearrangement joins TRBV9 to TRBJ1-6, with 7 bases lining up with TRBD1. The CDR3 is made up of 14 amino acids. J was trimmed by 11 bases and V by 3 bases; bases with no gene match: 8. CDR1 and CDR2 from the germline V gene are SGDLS and YYNGEE. Combining the CDR3 with reference TRBV9 and TRBJ1-6 gives the whole variable domain DSGVTQTPKHLITATGQRVTLRCSPRSGDLSVYWYQQSLDQGLQFLIQYYNGEERAKGNILERFSAQQFPDLHSELNLSSLELGDSALYFCASSGSGTETPLHFGNGTRLTVT.

The rearrangement joins TRBV10-1 to TRBJ2-5; D gene unclear. CDR1 is WNHNN, CDR2 SYGVQD, per germline (reference sequence). This CDR3 is 14 amino acids long. V dropped 3 bases and J dropped 5 bases, with 13 bases sitting between them. The CDR3 loop reads CASSELTARETQYF. For the CDR3, the DNA is TGCGCCAGCAGTGAATTAACCGCTCGGGAGACCCAGTACTTC.

The V and J genes are TRBV6-1 and TRBJ2-2, with 15 bases identical to TRBD2. The CDR3 runs 19 residues. V lost 4 bases to trimming and J lost 1 base; unmatched junction nucleotides: 7. Germline V gene sequence: CDR1 MNHNS, CDR2 SASEGT. The CDR3 sequence is CASSGSGLAGGWNTGELFF. The CDR3, as DNA: TGTGCCAGCAGTGGGTCCGGACTAGCGGGAGGGTGGAACACCGGGGAGCTGTTTTTT.

Notes on this clone: The junction departs from germline at one end; a sequencing error may be responsible. The rearrangement joins TRBV2 to TRBJ2-5; TRBD1 aligns across 7 bases. Germline CDR1 and CDR2: SNHLY and FYNNEI. The CDR3 spans 11 residues. This chain's CDR3 is CASRPPGTAHF. The DNA of the CDR3 is TGTGCCAGCAGGCCCCCCGGGACAGCTCACTTC.

The CDR3 region has the DNA TGTGCCAGCAGTGAAGTAAGTGAGGTCAGCAAACGGCCCCAGCATTTT. Amino acid sequence: CASSEVSEVSKRPQHF. This chain joins TRBV6-1 and TRBJ1-5; D unclear. Germline CDR1 and CDR2: MNHNS and SASEGT. The CDR3 extends over 16 amino acids. V lost 1 base and J lost 9, with 19 bases in between.

The rearrangement joins TRBV5-4 to TRBJ2-1; no reliable D call. Between the trimmed V and J ends, which lost 0 bases and 0 bases, there was a span of 13 bases. The CDR3 has 17 amino acids. Germline CDR1 reads SGHNT; CDR2 reads YYREEE (reference sequence). This CDR3 reads CASSLGRVRSSYNEQFF. CDR3 DNA sequence: TGTGCCAGCAGCTTGGGCCGGGTTCGAAGCTCCTACAATGAGCAGTTCTTC.

The chain has TRBV19 and TRBJ1-5; 8 bases match TRBD1. Germline CDR1 is LNHDA and CDR2 is SQIVND (reference sequence). Losses at the gene ends were 6 bases for V and 4 bases for J; bases not matched to a gene: 5. This CDR3 is built from 14 residues. This chain's CDR3 is CASSPGQGNQPQHF. The CDR3 region has the DNA TGTGCCAGTAGCCCCGGACAGGGTAATCAGCCCCAGCATTTT.

J is TRBJ1-3 and V is TRBV7-6; 8 positions match TRBD1. The CDR3 is 14 residues long. Per the germline V gene, CDR1 is SGHVS and CDR2 is FNYEAQ. V shed 4 bases and J 3 bases; nucleotides not matched to a gene: 2. The CDR3 spells CASSSRGLGNTIYF. The CDR3 nucleotides read TGTGCCAGCAGCTCCAGGGGGCTTGGAAACACCATATATTTT.

The J gene is TRBJ1-1, the V gene TRBV15, with D possibly TRBD1 on 5 matching bases. This CDR3 spans 14 amino acids. The germline V gene encodes CDR1 LNHNV and CDR2 YYDKDF (reference sequence). V shed 1 base and J shed 7 bases, with 13 bases lying between them. CDR3 nucleotides: TGTGCCACCAGCAGAGCCCGCGACAGCTATGAAGCTTTCTTT. As protein: CATSRARDSYEAFF.

The rearrangement links TRBV10-3 to TRBJ1-4; the match to TRBD1 covers 7 bases. The germline V gene has CDR1 ENHRY and CDR2 SYGVKD. After removal of 11 bases from V and 7 bases from J, the junction contained 13 bases not matched to a gene. This CDR3 is built from 14 residues. CDR3 sequence: CAVSSGTVGEKLFF. Here the CDR3 DNA reads TGTGCCGTCTCCTCCGGGACAGTTGGTGAAAAACTGTTTTTT.

The rearrangement joins TRBV19 to TRBJ2-7; 11 nucleotides line up with TRBD2. The V and J ends lost 6 bases and 6 bases, in that order; junction bases with no gene match: 7. The CDR3 contains 14 residues. Germline V gene sequence: CDR1 LNHDA, CDR2 SQIVND (reference sequence). This chain's CDR3 is CASSMTSGAGEQYF. The CDR3 DNA sequence: TGTGCCAGTAGCATGACTAGCGGGGCGGGCGAGCAGTACTTC.

This CDR3 reads CAWTDQLGQGQETQYF. DNA for the CDR3: TGTGCCTGGACCGACCAACTGGGACAGGGCCAAGAGACCCAGTACTTC. The chain carries TRBV30 and TRBJ2-5; 9 nucleotides align to TRBD1. Germline V lookup: CDR1 GTSNPN, CDR2 SVGIG (reference sequence). The V and J ends lost 4 bases and 1 base, in that order; junction bases with no gene match: 10. The CDR3 sequence is 16 residues long. The whole variable domain, filled in from reference TRBV30 and TRBJ2-5, reads SQTIHQWPATLVQPVGSPLSLECTVEGTSNPNLYWYRQAAGRGLQLLFYSVGIGQISSEVPQNLSASRPQDRQFILSSKKLLLSDSGFYLCAWTDQLGQGQETQYFGPGTRLLVL.

The chain has TRBV9 and TRBJ1-1; D uncertain. Trimming pared 4 bases from V and 2 bases from J, leaving 9 bases between. The V gene's germline CDR1 is SGDLS and CDR2 YYNGEE. The CDR3 length is 13 residues. The CDR3 spells CASSPRTNTEAFF. The CDR3 bases are TGTGCCAGCAGCCCTCGGACTAACACTGAAGCTTTCTTT.

The chain recombines TRBV15 with TRBJ2-2, with 8 bases fitting TRBD1. This CDR3 contains 16 residues. The V gene's germline CDR1 is LNHNV and CDR2 YYDKDF (reference sequence). J lost 4 bases, V lost 2 bases, and 6 bases had no gene match. CDR3 protein: CATSRFGGQVTGELFF. The CDR3 DNA reads as TGTGCCACCAGCAGATTCGGGGGACAGGTCACCGGGGAGCTGTTTTTT.

The chain employs TRBV6-5 and TRBJ1-3; D gene uncertain. From germline, CDR1 is MNHEY and CDR2 SVGAGI. Trimming cost V 2 bases and J 2 bases, with 7 bases left between them. The CDR3 consists of 14 residues. The CDR3 loop reads CASSYSRTGNTIYF. The CDR3 DNA reads TGTGCCAGCAGTTACAGTAGAACTGGAAACACCATATATTTT.

V and J are TRBV12-3 or TRBV12-4 and TRBJ1-1, with TRBD1 as a possible D gene (6 bases). Trimming took 4 bases from V and 8 from J, leaving 14 bases between them. This CDR3 is built from 13 residues. This CDR3 reads CASSSGAREEAFF. The CDR3 DNA is TGTGCCAGCAGTTCAGGGGCCAGGGAGGAAGCTTTCTTT.